This T cell receptor beta chain was recorded in a study of T cell responses to AZD1222 COVID-19 vaccine. Study-wide results and caveats: CD4 TCRs associated with vaccination spanned spike, dominating at 160-218 and 743-854. Clonal diversity was possibly underestimated; the donors were predominantly white British and more often female.

The V gene's germline CDR1 is MNHEY and CDR2 SMNVEV (reference sequence). Germline trimming cut 3 bases from V and 5 bases from J; bases unmatched to any gene: 3. CDR3 length: 14 amino acids. Of note for this clone: The antigen is unknown.

Profiled with immunoSEQ multiplex PCR; TCRdb holds only in-frame clones, not every one. This table holds approximately 150,000 clones, 86% found once. The receptor's source is an adult who received the AZD1222 COVID-19 vaccine. The V call is TRBV27, the J call TRBJ1-1, with 10 bases that match TRBD1. The source was peripheral blood, collected 28 days after the second AZD1222 dose. In DNA, the CDR3 is TGTGCCAGCAGTTTGGGACAGGGGAAAACTGAAGCTTTCTTT. It specifies CASSLGQGKTEAFF.